This T cell receptor beta chain was documented in a study of blood T cell repertoires in COVID-19. For the study at large: The analysed material was cDNA or gDNA that came from T cells, B-cell-depleted T cells, or PBMCs.

Assignments of participants to cohorts depended upon their own reported clinical history. CDR1 is MNHEY and CDR2 is SVGAGI in the germline V gene. Trimming removed 5 bases from V and 5 bases from J, with 7 bases in between. This CDR3 region has 13 residues. Produced via immunoSEQ multiplex PCR; TCRdb's table is partial and in-frame only. The profile shows approximately 210,000 clones, roughly 77% of them singletons. The specimen sequenced was PBMCs or T cells enriched from blood (not recorded which). The J gene is TRBJ1-6, the V gene TRBV6-5, with D unresolved. This clonotype was sampled from a woman in her forties or fifties with acute COVID-19. CDR3 in amino acids: CASSPTNNSPLHF. The CDR3 DNA follows: TGTGCCAGCAGTCCTACCAATAATTCACCCCTCCACTTT.